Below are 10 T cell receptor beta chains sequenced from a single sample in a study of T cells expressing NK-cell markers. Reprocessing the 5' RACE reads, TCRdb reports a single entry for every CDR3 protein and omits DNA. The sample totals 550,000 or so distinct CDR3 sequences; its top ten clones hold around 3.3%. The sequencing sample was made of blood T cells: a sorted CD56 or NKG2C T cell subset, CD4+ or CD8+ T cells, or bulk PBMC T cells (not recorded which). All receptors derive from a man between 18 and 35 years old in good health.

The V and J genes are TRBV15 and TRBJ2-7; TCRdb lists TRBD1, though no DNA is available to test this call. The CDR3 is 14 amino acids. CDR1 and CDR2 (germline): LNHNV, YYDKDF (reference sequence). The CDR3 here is CATSRRTGGNEQYF.

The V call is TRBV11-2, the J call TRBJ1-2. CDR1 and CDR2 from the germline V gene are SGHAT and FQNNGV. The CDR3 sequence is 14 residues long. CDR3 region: CASSLARENYGYTF.

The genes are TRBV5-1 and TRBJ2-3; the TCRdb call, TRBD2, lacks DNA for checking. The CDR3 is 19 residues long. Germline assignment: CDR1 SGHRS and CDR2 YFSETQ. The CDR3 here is CASSLGGLAGGTSTDTQYF.

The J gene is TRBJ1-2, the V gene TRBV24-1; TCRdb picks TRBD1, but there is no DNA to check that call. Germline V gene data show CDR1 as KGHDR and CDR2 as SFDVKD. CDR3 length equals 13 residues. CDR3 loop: CATSESGAYGYTF.

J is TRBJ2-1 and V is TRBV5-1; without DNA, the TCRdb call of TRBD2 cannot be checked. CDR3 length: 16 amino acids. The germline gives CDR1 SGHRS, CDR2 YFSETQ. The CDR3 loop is CASSLAGGPGYNEQFF.

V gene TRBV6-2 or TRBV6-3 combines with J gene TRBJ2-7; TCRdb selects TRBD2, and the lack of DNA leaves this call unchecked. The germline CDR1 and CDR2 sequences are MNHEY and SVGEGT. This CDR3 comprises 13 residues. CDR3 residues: CASKEGGSYEQYF.

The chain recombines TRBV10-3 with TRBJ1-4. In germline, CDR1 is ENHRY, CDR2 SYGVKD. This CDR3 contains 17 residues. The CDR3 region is CAISESSQRATNEKLFF.

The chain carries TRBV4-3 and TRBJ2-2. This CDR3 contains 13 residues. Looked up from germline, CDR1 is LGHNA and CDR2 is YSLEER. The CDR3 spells CASSQDSWGELFF.

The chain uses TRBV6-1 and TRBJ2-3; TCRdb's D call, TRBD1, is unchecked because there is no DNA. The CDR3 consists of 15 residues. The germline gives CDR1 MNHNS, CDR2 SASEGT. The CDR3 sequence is CASTSYRGSTDTQYF.

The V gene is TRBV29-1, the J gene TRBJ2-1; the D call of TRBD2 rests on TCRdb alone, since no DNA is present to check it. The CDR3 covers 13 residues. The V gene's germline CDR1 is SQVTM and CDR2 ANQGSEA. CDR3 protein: CTSSLLAGDEQFF.